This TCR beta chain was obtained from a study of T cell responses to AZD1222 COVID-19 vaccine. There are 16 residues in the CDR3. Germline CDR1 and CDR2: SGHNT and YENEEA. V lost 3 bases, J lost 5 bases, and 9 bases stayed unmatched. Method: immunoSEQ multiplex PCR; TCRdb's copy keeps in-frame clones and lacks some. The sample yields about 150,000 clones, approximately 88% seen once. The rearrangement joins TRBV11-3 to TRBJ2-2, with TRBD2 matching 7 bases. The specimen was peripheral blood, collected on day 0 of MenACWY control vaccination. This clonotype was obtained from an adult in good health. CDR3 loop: CASSLGGGPRTGELFF. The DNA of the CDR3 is TGTGCCAGCAGCTTGGGGGGAGGGCCAAGGACCGGGGAGCTGTTTTTT.